This T cell receptor beta chain comes out of a study of cytomegalovirus exposure and HLA in healthy donors. Germline-derived CDR1 and CDR2 are MNHEY and SVGAGI. The length of the CDR3 is 13 residues. V was cut by 8 bases and J by 3 bases, with 14 bases left in between. The PCR contained 60 Vbeta and 13 Jbeta primers. The method was immunoSEQ multiplex PCR; TCRdb's version includes in-frame clones alone and lacks a portion of them. The table has around 100,000 clones, roughly 80% seen once; the top ten hold about 5%. This receptor was taken from a female donor in good health and CMV-seropositive. The sequencing sample was made of PBMCs. V is TRBV6-5 and J is TRBJ2-7; no reliable D call. This chain's CDR3 is CASSAKFFYEQYF. Here the CDR3 DNA reads TGTGCCAGCTCAGCGAAGTTCTTCTACGAGCAGTACTTC.